The entry that follows covers one T cell receptor (beta chain) sequence. The data are from a study of blood T cell repertoires in COVID-19. Study-wide background: Samples representing acute and convalescent COVID-19 were sourced from the United States, Italy and Spain. PBMCs, B-cell-depleted T cells, or T cells were the source of the cDNA or gDNA that made up the material.

As originally analysed: It was from reference gene primer amplification that nucleated cell counts were estimated. Sequencing used immunoSEQ multiplex PCR; TCRdb keeps in-frame clones, though not all of them. The V and J calls and the clone size are those of that table, but D and trimming were determined from the DNA. The sample records some 240,000 clones, around 90% being singletons. The CDR3 covers 13 residues. The V end was cut by 5 bases, the J end by 0 bases, with 5 bases between. Germline CDR1 and CDR2: KGHSH and LQKENI. The rearrangement joins TRBV18 to TRBJ1-3; D uncertain. The sample was peripheral blood. The TCR originated in a man aged 60 to 75 with COVID-19, enrolled during active disease. The CDR3 DNA is TGTGCCAGCTCATCGAGCTCTGGAAACACCATATATTTT. Residues: CASSSSSGNTIYF.